The 15 T cell receptor beta chains below all came from one sample that was sequenced in a study of cytomegalovirus exposure and HLA in healthy donors. The study ran its PCR with 60 Vbeta and 13 Jbeta primers. Clones were read by immunoSEQ multiplex PCR, and TCRdb kept only the in-frame ones, dropping some. The profile shows 150,000 to 250,000 clones, around 78% of them singletons. Sequencing was performed on PBMCs. Receptors originate from a man younger than 45 in good health and CMV-seronegative.

The chain is built from TRBV6-4 and TRBJ2-5; TRBD1 matches 9 bases. CDR1 is MRHNA, CDR2 SNTAGT, per germline. CDR3 size: 17 residues. The V gene end was trimmed by 6 bases and the J gene end by 2 bases; junction bases not matched to a gene: 13. As DNA, the CDR3 is TGTGCCAGCAGAGAAAAAAGGACAGGGGTCGTTCAAGAGACCCAGTACTTC. The encoded protein is CASREKRTGVVQETQYF.

CDR3 DNA: TGCGCCAGCAGCTTGAGTGTCGGTGCTAATGAAAAACTGTTTTTT. Protein: CASSLSVGANEKLFF. This rearrangement joins TRBV5-1 to TRBJ1-4; D is uncertain. CDR1 is SGHRS and CDR2 is YFSETQ in the germline V gene. This CDR3 has 15 residues. V lost 1 base and J lost 3, with 10 bases in between.

This chain uses TRBV28 with TRBJ2-7; 7 nucleotides align to TRBD1. This CDR3 spans 13 amino acids. Per germline, CDR1 MDHEN and CDR2 SYDVKM. J lost 3 bases, V lost 5 bases, and 4 bases had no gene match. The DNA for the CDR3 is TGTGCCAGCAGTAAAGACAGGGACTACGAGCAGTACTTC. Amino acids: CASSKDRDYEQYF.

J is TRBJ1-3 and V is TRBV6-6; tentatively, D is TRBD1 (6 bases). CDR1 and CDR2 (germline): MNHNY, SVGAGI (reference sequence). V was shortened by 5 bases and J by 3 bases, with 14 bases between the two germline ends. The CDR3 consists of 15 residues. CDR3 sequence reads: CASSVTGSSGNTIYF. CDR3 DNA sequence: TGTGCCAGCAGTGTAACAGGGAGTAGTGGAAACACCATATATTTT.

The chain has TRBV18 and TRBJ1-2, with 8 bases identical to TRBD1. With 2 bases clipped from V and 6 bases from J, the junction kept 2 bases outside the gene matches. CDR1 KGHSH and CDR2 LQKENI come from the germline V gene. The CDR3 extends over 13 amino acids. The CDR3 loop is CASSPNRGDGYTF. The CDR3 bases are TGTGCCAGCTCACCAAACAGGGGGGATGGCTACACCTTC.

A single count supports this clone. The chain uses TRBV5-5 and TRBJ1-5, with D uncertain. Deletions cut 3 bases from V and 9 bases from J, with 22 bases between. This CDR3 contains 16 residues. Germline CDR1 reads SGHKS; CDR2 reads YYEKEE (reference sequence). DNA of the CDR3: TGTGCCAGCAGCTCTACGCGAGGCCGGGAAGGCGGGCCCCAGCATTTT. This codes for CASSSTRGREGGPQHF.

The rearrangement links TRBV6-5 to TRBJ2-3; TRBD2 agrees at 10 bases. Looked up from germline, CDR1 is MNHEY and CDR2 is SVGAGI. The CDR3 loop spans 14 amino acids. V dropped 6 bases and J dropped 6; count of bases not matched to a gene: 6. CDR3 nucleotide sequence: TGTGCCAGCAGAGGACTAGCGGACCGCGATACGCAGTATTTT. Its translation is CASRGLADRDTQYF.

J is TRBJ1-1 and V is TRBV11-1, with D tentatively TRBD1 (6 bases). V was cut by 5 bases and J by 5 bases, with 9 bases left in between. The germline V gene encodes CDR1 SGHAT and CDR2 FQDESV (reference sequence). This CDR3 is built from 12 residues. The CDR3 nucleotides read TGTGCCAGCAGCCCAGGGGTTACTGAAGCTTTCTTT. This encodes CASSPGVTEAFF.

The chain is built from TRBV28 and TRBJ1-5, with TRBD1 matching over 7 bases. The germline V gene has CDR1 MDHEN and CDR2 SYDVKM. The length of the CDR3 is 16 residues. The V gene end was trimmed by 4 bases and the J gene end by 0 bases; junction bases not matched to a gene: 6. CDR3 amino acids: CASSSPGTVSNQPQHF. CDR3 nucleotides: TGTGCCAGCAGTTCCCCCGGGACAGTTAGCAATCAGCCCCAGCATTTT.

This rearrangement joins TRBV6-5 to TRBJ2-5, with 7 positions matching TRBD1. V shed 6 bases and J 3 bases; nucleotides not matched to a gene: 10. Germline V gene lookup returns CDR1 MNHEY and CDR2 SVGAGI. The CDR3 extends over 15 amino acids. CDR3 nucleotide sequence: TGTGCCAGCAGATTACAGGGGCAAAGCGAAGAGACCCAGTACTTC. It translates to CASRLQGQSEETQYF.

This clone was observed a single time. V usage is TRBV5-1 and J usage is TRBJ1-1; 9 bases map to TRBD1. V was pared by 4 bases and J by 7 bases, with 2 bases of the junction left unmatched. CDR1 and CDR2 from the germline V gene are SGHRS and YFSETQ. The CDR3 has 12 amino acids. CDR3 loop: CASSLDRGEAFF. For the CDR3, the DNA is TGCGCCAGCAGCCTGGACAGGGGTGAAGCTTTCTTT. Full variable domain (missing parts from reference TRBV5-1 and TRBJ1-1): KAGVTQTPRYLIKTRGQQVTLSCSPISGHRSVSWYQQTPGQGLQFLFEYFSETQRNKGNFPGRFSGRQFSNSRSEMNVSTLELGDSALYLCASSLDRGEAFFGQGTRLTVV.

The gene calls are TRBV28 and TRBJ2-3; D not resolved. Germline-derived CDR1 and CDR2 are MDHEN and SYDVKM. The CDR3 is 12 residues long. V lost 4 bases to trimming and J lost 8 bases, with 10 bases between them. CDR3 sequence (DNA): TGTGCCAGCAGTTCAAATACTCCTACGCAGTATTTT. It is translated as CASSSNTPTQYF.

The chain has TRBV7-3 and TRBJ2-2, with TRBD1 matching over 8 bases. CDR3 length: 17 amino acids. With V trimmed by 3 bases and J by 4 bases, 10 bases remained unmatched. The germline V gene encodes CDR1 SGHTA and CDR2 FQGTGA. CDR3 sequence (DNA): TGTGCCAGCAGCTTTCCCGGGACAGGCGACCCCACCGGGGAGCTGTTTTTT. Protein product: CASSFPGTGDPTGELFF.

The rearrangement uses TRBV7-9 and TRBJ1-2; possible D gene TRBD1, 6 bases. The CDR3 contains 15 residues. Germline V gene sequence: CDR1 SEHNR, CDR2 FQNEAQ (reference sequence). Trimming left V 2 bases short and J 0 bases short, with 10 bases between. The CDR3 reads CASSLSTGSNYGYTF. The CDR3 DNA follows: TGTGCCAGCAGCTTATCGACAGGATCTAACTATGGCTACACCTTC. The whole variable domain, remainder taken from reference TRBV7-9 and TRBJ1-2, is DTGVSQNPRHKITKRGQNVTFRCDPISEHNRLYWYRQTLGQGPEFLTYFQNEAQLEKSRLLSDRFSAERPKGSFSTLEIQRTEQGDSAMYLCASSLSTGSNYGYTFGSGTRLTVV.

The gene calls are TRBV6-6 and TRBJ2-7; D gene unclear. Per the germline V gene, CDR1 is MNHNY and CDR2 is SVGAGI (reference sequence). The CDR3 sequence is 12 residues long. The V gene lost 8 bases and the J gene lost 4 bases, with 12 bases spanning the gap. In nucleotides, the CDR3 is TGTGCCAGCTCGCGGTCTGGGTACGAGCAGTACTTC. It encodes CASSRSGYEQYF.